The following is a T cell receptor beta chain sequence with its context. What it binds is unknown. Each of the CD4+ naive, central memory, regulatory and stem cell-like memory populations was sorted via CD45RO/CCR7/CD25/CD127/CD95/CD27. Investigators reverse transcribed all isolated RNA, so they sequenced expressed TCRB transcripts. Sequencing used immunoSEQ multiplex PCR; TCRdb keeps in-frame clones, though not all of them. The sample shows around 44,000 clones, about 51% of them seen only once. These data come from a study of beta chain features in type 1 diabetes. This CDR3 comprises 15 residues. Germline CDR1 SQVTM, CDR2 ANQGSEA. V was shortened by 4 bases and J by 4 bases, with 19 bases between the two germline ends. Findings of the study overall: Among patients, naive, central memory and Treg TCRB repertoires appeared more similar than among healthy donors. Patients with type 1 diabetes carried fewer insertions and had more deletions at their VDJ junctions.

The clonotype comes from a woman aged 18 to 35 in good health. The source material was Tregs from blood. V gene TRBV29-1 combines with J gene TRBJ1-2; D gene unclear. The CDR3, as DNA: TGCAGCGTTGTCGACGGACTTCACCGGGCCTATGGCTACACCTTC. This codes for CSVVDGLHRAYGYTF.